Below, one T cell receptor (beta chain) is given with its context. There is no known antigen for this receptor. No base quality information exists; no much larger clone differs at one position. This record belongs to a study of cytotoxic CD8 clonotypes in ibrutinib-treated CLL (dated by TCRdb to about 2021). Study-level background: The cohort had over ten relapsed/refractory and approximately 15 treatment-naive patients; approximately 18 were IGHV unmutated. Responses were partial in approximately 24 patients and complete in 2; after median approximately 69 months follow-up, roughly 15 stayed in remission and about twelve progressed. The response samples were drawn at a median of roughly twelve months into treatment, with a range of about 6 to 40 months. On average, each sample yielded around 270,000 productive templates and 85,000 to 95,000 productive rearrangements. Of the roughly 79 people in the trial, 25 to 30 had longitudinal samples available. Cryopreserved peripheral blood mononuclear cells were obtained prior to treatment, at the time of response, and at either disease progression or sustained remission. Patients were still on ibrutinib when every remission and progressive disease sample was collected. Broad study findings and their caveats: Baseline clonality was found to be higher than that of age-matched healthy donors and was strongly correlated with circulating CD8+ T-cell counts. An increase in clonality was observed at ibrutinib response, with clonality remaining stable during sustained remission and falling back toward baseline at progression. Public clonotypes were rare and either contracted or stayed stable during treatment, and the rise in clonality at ibrutinib response reflected the expansion of private clonotypes. Sustained-remission and progressing patients did not have matched sampling times, and lymph node repertoires were not examined.

The time point tag for this specimen amounts to: approximately 25 months on ibrutinib. For TCR beta library preparation, 2 to 2.5 micrograms of genomic DNA were isolated from cryopreserved PBMCs. Longitudinal blood samples from CLL patients receiving ibrutinib monotherapy were subjected to high-throughput TCR beta sequencing. The patients took part in an open-label, single-center phase 2 trial of ibrutinib monotherapy. On a MiSeq, deep resolution sequencing aimed for a depth between 1 in 1 million and 1 in 200,000 T cells, with each clonotype covered 10x on average. The immunoSEQ hsTCRB Kit was used to generate the TCR beta libraries. In the paper's pipeline: The data were analyzed with ImmunoSEQ Analyzer and ImmunoSEQ Data Assistant, and V, D and J gene assignments followed IMGT definitions. Clonality was computed as one minus normalized Shannon entropy of productive rearrangement frequencies, ranging from 0 to 1. Public clonotype analysis was restricted to overrepresented clonotypes comprising at least 0.05% of each patient's repertoire. Repertoires from more than ten age-matched healthy donors in immuneACCESS were used as clonality controls. TCRdb took this table from immuneACCESS and kept in-frame rearrangements with V and J called. Such tables lack part of the clones; where checked against another copy, unresolved V genes explain under half of the gap, and the rest is unexplained. D and trimming come from the DNA, and the V and J calls and clone size come from that table. Across this sample there are 100,000 to 150,000 clones, with 70% to 90% seen only once. Roughly 1.9% of the sample is held by the ten biggest clonotypes.

The CDR3 measures 12 amino acids from cysteine to phenylalanine. Only the CDR3 DNA is retained, 36 bases long and in frame from the first base. Trimming removed 9 bases from V and 10 bases from J, leaving 16 bases between the germline ends. CDR1 LNHDA and CDR2 SQIVND were looked up in the germline V gene (reference sequence). The source is a human donor with chronic lymphocytic leukemia. Recombination joined TRBV19 with TRBJ2-1; the D gene identity is not certain. The specimen was PBMCs, collected after 24 months of ibrutinib treatment. The sequence in DNA is TGTGCCAGCGCCCCACGGCTTCAAGAGCAGTTCTTC. Its translation is CASAPRLQEQFF.